Listed below are T cell receptor beta chains from one sample, sequenced in a study of T cells in Graves' hyperthyroidism and ophthalmopathy. TCRdb itself ran the multiplex PCR reads through MiXCR, one entry per CDR3 protein. The table includes hundreds of thousands of distinct CDR3 sequences, approximately 14% detected once. Sequenced: blood. These receptors were taken from a woman aged 18-29 years with Graves' hyperthyroidism. The CDR3 runs from the conserved cysteine through the conserved F or W. The D gene is left open where the match is weak. Clone size is stated in some rows and not others, as once, few, many or a class when expanded.

j_call clone_size d_call v_call cdr3_aa cdr3_nt
TRBJ2-7 many TRBD1 TRBV7-9 CASSSYRGYEQYF TGTGCCAGCAGCTCATACAGGGGCTACGAGCAGTACTTC
TRBJ1-1 few . TRBV5-4 CASSLAQGRTEAFF TGTGCCAGCAGCTTGGCCCAGGGGAGGACTGAAGCTTTCTTT
TRBJ2-7 few . TRBV14 CASSQVWGVSFSEQYF TGTGCCAGCAGCCAAGTTTGGGGGGTCAGCTTCTCCGAGCAGTACTTC
TRBJ2-1 . . TRBV12-3/TRBV12-4 CASSTGPSPYNEQFF TGTGCCAGCAGTACGGGCCCCAGCCCGTACAATGAGCAGTTCTTC
TRBJ1-2 many TRBD1 TRBV7-8 CASSTLTGTYGYTF TGTGCCAGCAGCACCTTGACAGGGACCTATGGCTACACCTTC
TRBJ2-1 few . TRBV19 CASSSRLPISYNEQFF TGTGCCAGTAGTTCACGACTACCAATCTCCTACAATGAGCAGTTCTTC
TRBJ2-1 many . TRBV7-2 CASSLRDWNEQFF TGTGCCAGCAGCCTACGAGACTGGAATGAGCAGTTCTTC
TRBJ2-3 many TRBD1 TRBV4-1 CASSTFDRGNTQYF TGCGCCAGCAGCACCTTCGACAGGGGTAATACGCAGTATTTT
TRBJ1-1 few . TRBV4-1 CASSQDGFNEAFF TGCGCCAGCAGCCAAGACGGTTTCAACGAGGCTTTCTTT
TRBJ2-3 many . TRBV28 CASSAGSSTDTQYF TGTGCCAGCAGTGCCGGTTCCAGCACAGATACGCAGTATTTT
TRBJ2-5 few . TRBV27 CASSSRWTDQETQYF TGTGCCAGCAGTTCCCGGTGGACAGACCAAGAGACCCAGTACTTC
TRBJ2-1 . . TRBV7-9 CASSPRNRGNNEQFF TGTGCCAGCAGCCCGCGCAACCGGGGGAACAATGAGCAGTTCTTC
TRBJ1-1 few . TRBV20-1 CSARIGAAPEAFF TGCAGTGCGCGGATAGGGGCCGCTCCTGAAGCTTTCTTT
TRBJ2-1 many . TRBV6-2/TRBV6-3 CASSPSTGYGEQFF TGTGCCAGCAGTCCCAGTACAGGGTACGGTGAGCAGTTCTTC
TRBJ1-5 . TRBD1 TRBV20-1 CSAHRQGRNQPQHF TGCAGTGCTCACAGACAGGGAAGGAATCAGCCCCAGCATTTT
TRBJ2-3 . TRBD2 TRBV4-2 CASSQDAGGPDTQYF TGTGCCAGCAGCCAAGATGCGGGAGGGCCAGATACGCAGTATTTT
TRBJ1-2 many TRBD1 TRBV18 CASSLDRNGYTF TGTGCCAGCTCACTGGACAGGAATGGCTACACCTTC
TRBJ2-1 . . TRBV10-3 CAISEKIGLQRTNEQFF TGTGCCATCAGTGAGAAGATAGGACTACAGAGGACTAATGAGCAGTTCTTC
TRBJ1-2 few . TRBV5-4 CASSLFLGGDGYTF TGTGCCAGCAGCTTGTTTCTGGGAGGGGATGGCTACACCTTC
TRBJ2-1 many . TRBV20-1 CSAAPGTLTYNEQFF TGCAGTGCTGCCCCCGGGACGCTTACCTACAATGAGCAGTTCTTC
TRBJ2-5 many TRBD1 TRBV12-3/TRBV12-4 CASSADRGETQYF TGTGCCAGCAGTGCTGACAGGGGAGAGACCCAGTACTTC
TRBJ2-1 few . TRBV14 CASSQGQGPAYNEQFF TGTGCCAGCAGCCAAGGTCAAGGACCGGCCTACAATGAGCAGTTCTTC
TRBJ1-2 many . TRBV18 CASSPGGDYGYTF TGTGCCAGCTCACCAGGGGGGGACTATGGCTACACCTTC
TRBJ2-5 many . TRBV12-3/TRBV12-4 CASSYRSQFKTQYF TGTGCCAGCAGTTACCGATCCCAGTTTAAGACCCAGTACTTC
TRBJ2-2 few . TRBV24-1 CATSGAPNTGELFF TGTGCCACCAGCGGGGCCCCGAACACCGGGGAGCTGTTTTTT
TRBJ2-1 many TRBD1 TRBV6-1 CASSKQGYSYNEQFF TGTGCCAGCAGTAAACAGGGGTACTCCTACAATGAGCAGTTCTTC
TRBJ1-2 few . TRBV25-1 CASSDPNGGGRGYTF TGTGCCAGCAGTGACCCCAACGGTGGGGGTCGCGGCTACACCTTC
TRBJ1-4 . TRBD1 TRBV28 CASSARTGIYEKLFF TGTGCCAGCAGTGCCCGGACAGGGATTTACGAAAAACTGTTTTTT
TRBJ2-6 . . TRBV24-1 CATSDGLTGANVLTF TGTGCCACCAGTGATGGGCTAACCGGGGCCAACGTCCTGACTTTC